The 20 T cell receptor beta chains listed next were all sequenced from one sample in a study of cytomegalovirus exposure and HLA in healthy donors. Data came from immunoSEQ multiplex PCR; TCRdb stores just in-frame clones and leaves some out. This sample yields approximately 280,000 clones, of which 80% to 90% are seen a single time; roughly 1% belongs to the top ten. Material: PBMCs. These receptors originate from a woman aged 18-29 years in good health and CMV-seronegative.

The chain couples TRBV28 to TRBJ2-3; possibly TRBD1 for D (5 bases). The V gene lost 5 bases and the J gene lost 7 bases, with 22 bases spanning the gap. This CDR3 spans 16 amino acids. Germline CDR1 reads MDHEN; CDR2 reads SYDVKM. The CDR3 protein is CASSLPLRGTGNTQYF. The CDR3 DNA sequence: TGTGCCAGCAGTCTACCACTTAGGGGAACAGGTAATACGCAGTATTTT.

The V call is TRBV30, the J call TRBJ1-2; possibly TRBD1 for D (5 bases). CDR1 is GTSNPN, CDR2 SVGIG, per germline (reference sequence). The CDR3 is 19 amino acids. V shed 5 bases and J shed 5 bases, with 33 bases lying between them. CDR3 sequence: CAWFRDSRVQGWLKYGYTF. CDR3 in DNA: TGTGCCTGGTTCCGGGACTCCAGGGTCCAGGGATGGTTGAAGTATGGCTACACCTTC.

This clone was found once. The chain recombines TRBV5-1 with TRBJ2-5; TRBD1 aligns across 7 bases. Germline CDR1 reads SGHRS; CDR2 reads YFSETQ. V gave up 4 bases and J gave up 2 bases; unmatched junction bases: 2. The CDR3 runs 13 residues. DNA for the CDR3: TGCGCCAGCAGCGGGACAGCTCAAGAGACCCAGTACTTC. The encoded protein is CASSGTAQETQYF.

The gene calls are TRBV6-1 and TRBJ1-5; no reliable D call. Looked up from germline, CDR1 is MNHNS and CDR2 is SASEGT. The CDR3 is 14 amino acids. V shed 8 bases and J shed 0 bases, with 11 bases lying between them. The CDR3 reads CASWGAFSNQPQHF. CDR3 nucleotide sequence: TGTGCCAGCTGGGGAGCTTTTAGCAATCAGCCCCAGCATTTT.

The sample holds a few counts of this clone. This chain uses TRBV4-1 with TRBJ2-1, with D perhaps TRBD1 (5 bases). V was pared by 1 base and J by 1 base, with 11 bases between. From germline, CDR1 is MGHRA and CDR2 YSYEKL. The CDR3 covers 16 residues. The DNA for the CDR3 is TGCGCCAGCAGCCAAGTGGACATGATATCCTACAATGAGCAGTTCTTC. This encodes CASSQVDMISYNEQFF.

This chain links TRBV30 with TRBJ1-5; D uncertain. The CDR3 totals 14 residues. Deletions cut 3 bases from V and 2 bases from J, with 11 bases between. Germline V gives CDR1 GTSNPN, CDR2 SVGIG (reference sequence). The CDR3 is CAWSQRLGNQPQHF. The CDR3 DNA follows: TGTGCCTGGAGCCAGAGGTTGGGCAATCAGCCCCAGCATTTT.

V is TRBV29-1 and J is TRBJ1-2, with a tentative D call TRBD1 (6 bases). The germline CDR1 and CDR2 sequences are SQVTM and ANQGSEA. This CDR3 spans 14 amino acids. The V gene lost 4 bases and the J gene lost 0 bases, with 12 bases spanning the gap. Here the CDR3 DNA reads TGCAGCGTTGGGATCACAGGGACTAACTATGGCTACACCTTC. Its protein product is CSVGITGTNYGYTF.

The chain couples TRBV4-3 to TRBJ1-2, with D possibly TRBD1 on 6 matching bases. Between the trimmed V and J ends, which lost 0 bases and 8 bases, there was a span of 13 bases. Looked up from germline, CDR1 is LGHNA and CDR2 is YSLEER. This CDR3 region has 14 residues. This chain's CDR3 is CASSQEQGVGGYTF. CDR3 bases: TGCGCCAGCAGCCAAGAACAGGGAGTTGGGGGCTACACCTTC.

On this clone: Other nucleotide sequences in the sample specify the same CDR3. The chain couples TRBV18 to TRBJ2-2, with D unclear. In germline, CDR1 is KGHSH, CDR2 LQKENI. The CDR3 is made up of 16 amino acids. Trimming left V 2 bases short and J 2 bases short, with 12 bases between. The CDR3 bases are TGTGCCAGCTCACCAATAGAGGCAGCTAACACCGGGGAGCTGTTTTTT. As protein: CASSPIEAANTGELFF.

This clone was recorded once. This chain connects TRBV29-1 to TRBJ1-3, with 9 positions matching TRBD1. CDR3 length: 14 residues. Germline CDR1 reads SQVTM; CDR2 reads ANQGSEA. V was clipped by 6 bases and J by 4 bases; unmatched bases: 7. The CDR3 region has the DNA TGCAGCGTGCTAGACAGGGGGAAAGGAAACACCATATATTTT. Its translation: CSVLDRGKGNTIYF.

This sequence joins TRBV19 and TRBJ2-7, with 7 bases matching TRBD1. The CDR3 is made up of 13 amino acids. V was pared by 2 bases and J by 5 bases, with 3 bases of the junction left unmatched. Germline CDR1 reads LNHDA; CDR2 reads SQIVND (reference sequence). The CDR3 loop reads CASSINRGDEQYF. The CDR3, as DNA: TGTGCCAGTAGTATAAACAGGGGCGACGAGCAGTACTTC.

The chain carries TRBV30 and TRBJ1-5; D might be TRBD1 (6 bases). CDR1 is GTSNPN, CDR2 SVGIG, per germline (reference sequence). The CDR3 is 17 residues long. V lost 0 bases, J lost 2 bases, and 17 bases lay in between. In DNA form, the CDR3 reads TGTGCCTGGAGTGTAGAGACGGGCAGGGGCGGCAATCAGCCCCAGCATTTT. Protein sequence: CAWSVETGRGGNQPQHF.

Here the CDR3 reads CASSHRLAWGTDTQYF. The CDR3 nucleotides read TGCGCCAGCAGCCATCGACTAGCATGGGGCACAGATACGCAGTATTTT. The J gene is TRBJ2-3, the V gene TRBV4-3; 7 bases align to TRBD2. V was pared by 3 bases and J by 1 base, with 7 bases of the junction left unmatched. Germline V gene data show CDR1 as LGHNA and CDR2 as YSLEER. The CDR3 has 16 amino acids.

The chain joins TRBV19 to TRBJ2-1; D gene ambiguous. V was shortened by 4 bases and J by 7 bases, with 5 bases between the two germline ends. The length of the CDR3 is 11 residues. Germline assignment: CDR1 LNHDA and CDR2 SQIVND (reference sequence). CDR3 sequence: CASSKTNEQFF. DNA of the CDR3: TGTGCCAGTAGTAAAACAAATGAGCAGTTCTTC.

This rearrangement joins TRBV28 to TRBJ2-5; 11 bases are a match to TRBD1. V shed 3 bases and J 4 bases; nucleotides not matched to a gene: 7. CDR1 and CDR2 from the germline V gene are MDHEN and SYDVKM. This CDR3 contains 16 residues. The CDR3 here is CASSFGVDRGRETQYF. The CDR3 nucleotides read TGTGCCAGCAGTTTTGGGGTGGACAGGGGGCGAGAGACCCAGTACTTC.

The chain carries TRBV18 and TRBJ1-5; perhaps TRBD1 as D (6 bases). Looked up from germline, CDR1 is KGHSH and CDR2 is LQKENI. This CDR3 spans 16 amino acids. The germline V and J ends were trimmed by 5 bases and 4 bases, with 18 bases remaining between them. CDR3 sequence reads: CASSSGTPKRNQPQHF. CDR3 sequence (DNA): TGTGCCAGCTCATCCGGGACACCGAAAAGAAATCAGCCCCAGCATTTT.

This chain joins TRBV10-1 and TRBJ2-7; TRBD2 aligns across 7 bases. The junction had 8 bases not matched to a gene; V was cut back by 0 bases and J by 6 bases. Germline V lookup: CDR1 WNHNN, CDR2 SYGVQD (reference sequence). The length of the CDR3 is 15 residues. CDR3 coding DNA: TGCGCCAGCAGTGAGTCGGGAAGCGGGGCTGCCGAGCAGTACTTC. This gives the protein CASSESGSGAAEQYF.

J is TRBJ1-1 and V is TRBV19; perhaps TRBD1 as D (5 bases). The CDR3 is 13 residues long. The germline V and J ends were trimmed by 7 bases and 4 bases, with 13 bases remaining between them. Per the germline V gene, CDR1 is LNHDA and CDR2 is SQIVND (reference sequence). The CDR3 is CASTNQGATEAFF. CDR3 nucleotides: TGTGCCAGTACCAATCAAGGGGCCACTGAAGCTTTCTTT. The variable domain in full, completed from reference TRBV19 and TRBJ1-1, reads DGGITQSPKYLFRKEGQNVTLSCEQNLNHDAMYWYRQDPGQGLRLIYYSQIVNDFQKGDIAEGYSVSREKKESFPLTVTSAQKNPTAFYLCASTNQGATEAFFGQGTRLTVV.

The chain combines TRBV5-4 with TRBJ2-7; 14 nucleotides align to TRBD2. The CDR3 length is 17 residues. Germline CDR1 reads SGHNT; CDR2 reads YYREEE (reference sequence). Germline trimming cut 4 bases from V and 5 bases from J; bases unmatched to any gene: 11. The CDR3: CASSVTRLAGGPHEQYF. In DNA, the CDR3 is TGTGCCAGCAGCGTGACAAGACTAGCGGGAGGGCCCCACGAGCAGTACTTC.

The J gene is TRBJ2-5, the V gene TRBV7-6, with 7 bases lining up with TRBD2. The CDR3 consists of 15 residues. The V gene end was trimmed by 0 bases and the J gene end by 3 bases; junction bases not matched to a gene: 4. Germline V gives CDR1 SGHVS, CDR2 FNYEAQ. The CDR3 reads CASSLATSVKETQYF. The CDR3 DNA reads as TGTGCCAGCAGCTTAGCAACTAGCGTTAAAGAGACCCAGTACTTC. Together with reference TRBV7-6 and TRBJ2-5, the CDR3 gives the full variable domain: GAGVSQSPRYKVTKRGQDVALRCDPISGHVSLYWYRQALGQGPEFLTYFNYEAQQDKSGLPNDRFSAERPEGSISTLTIQRTEQRDSAMYRCASSLATSVKETQYFGPGTRLLVL.